This T cell receptor beta chain was identified in a study of blood T cell repertoires in COVID-19 (TCRdb year 2020). General notes on the study: Samples from collaborators originated in the United States, Italy and Spain and spanned both the acute and convalescent phases of COVID-19. The dataset comprised deeply sampled blood TCRbeta repertoires from subjects exposed to, actively infected with, or recovered from COVID-19. Where available, HLA class I and class II types were obtained from metadata supplied by the sample provider rather than from assay-based typing. Sample metadata almost always included a de-identified subject ID, COVID-19 status, age in years and sex. Samples came from the ongoing ImmuneRACE study (first 160 participants) plus 1,254 subjects from 6 global collaborators. The prospective study material was composed of cDNA or gDNA derived from T cells, B-cell-depleted T cells, or PBMCs. A freely available public database, intended as a resource for researchers studying the immune response to SARS-CoV-2, is where the repertoires were released.

General findings and caveats noted by the study authors: The quantity of clinical and demographic metadata differed by source and by participant and was supplied without curation.

The CDR3 contains 14 residues, cysteine and phenylalanine counted. The sequence is cut down to CDR3 DNA, 42 bases in frame from base 1. Trimming accounts for 7 bases at V and 5 bases at J, while the number of junction bases matched to no gene is 6. CDR1 SGHRS and CDR2 YFSETQ are derived from the germline V gene. To note about this clone: Its antigen has not been determined. No base-level quality is on record; no much larger clone is a single base apart.

TCRbeta CDR3 regions were amplified from genomic DNA using the immunoSEQ Assay, a bias-controlled multiplex PCR. The source study handled its data this way. Nucleated cell counts per sample were estimated from amplification of reference gene primers within the assay. To quantify the absolute abundance of each unique TCRbeta CDR3 rearrangement, sequence reads were collapsed and filtered. For each sample, productive Simpson clonality was calculated by taking the square root of Simpson's diversity index across productive rearrangements. As stored in TCRdb, this immuneACCESS dataset retains in-frame rearrangements with V and J assigned. A fraction of the clones does not appear; measured against another copy, unresolved V genes explain less than half of the discrepancy, and the remainder lacks a known reason. V, J and clone size are those of that table, while D and trimming were read from the DNA. The sample table shows 200,000 to 300,000 clones, and over 80% are seen once. About 1.6% of the sample lies in the top ten.

Another Seattle source contributed samples from volunteer blood donors who had recovered from COVID-19. Collaborating institutions collected whole blood in K2EDTA tubes following their own protocols. For TCRbeta analysis, collaborators shipped samples as frozen whole blood, isolated PBMCs, or DNA extracted from either of those sample types. The source of this sequence is a woman between 40 and 50 years old who had recovered from COVID-19. Recombination linked TRBV5-1 to TRBJ2-1; a stretch of 10 junction bases matches TRBD2. Sample: peripheral blood. This receptor has the CDR3 CASGVAGGDNEQFF. The nucleotide sequence is given as TGCGCCAGCGGCGTAGCGGGGGGAGACAATGAGCAGTTCTTC.